This T cell receptor beta chain was profiled in a study of blood T cell repertoires in COVID-19. Method: immunoSEQ multiplex PCR; TCRdb's copy keeps in-frame clones and lacks some. The table has about 480,000 clones, 89% seen once. The V gene's germline CDR1 is SGHDN and CDR2 FVKESK. The trim removed 4 bases at V and 11 bases at J, leaving 8 bases unmatched. The CDR3 loop spans 13 amino acids. Sequenced material: peripheral blood. The chain employs TRBV14 and TRBJ1-1; 9 positions agree with TRBD1. This receptor was obtained from a man aged 18 to 29 with COVID-19, enrolled during active disease. Here the CDR3 reads CASSPGTGRGAFF. Written as DNA, the CDR3 is TGTGCCAGCAGCCCCGGGACAGGGAGGGGGGCTTTCTTT.